The rows below give T cell receptor beta chains drawn from one sample of a study of T cells in Graves' hyperthyroidism and ophthalmopathy. MiXCR, run by TCRdb on the multiplex PCR reads, gives a single entry per CDR3 protein. Altogether 640,000 or so distinct CDR3 sequences are present, about 14% being singletons, with the ten largest covering 4.3%. The sequencing sample was made of blood. The source of these receptors is a woman between 35 and 50 years old with Graves' ophthalmopathy. The CDR3 runs from the conserved cysteine through the conserved F or W. D genes are given only for firm matches.

cdr3_length j_call d_call v_call cdr3_aa
16 TRBJ1-1 NA TRBV12-3/TRBV12-4 CASSLWRETLNTEAFF
15 TRBJ2-2 TRBD2 TRBV20-1 CSARDRSGRSGELFF
15 TRBJ2-7 NA TRBV27 CASSPLDTRSYEQYF
14 TRBJ2-7 NA TRBV28 CASSSTGTYYEQYF
16 TRBJ2-2 TRBD2 TRBV29-1 CSVETSGTLNTGELFF
14 TRBJ1-2 TRBD1 TRBV7-2 CASQTPGTGYGYTF
15 TRBJ1-2 TRBD1 TRBV15 CATSKAARDSYGYTF
12 TRBJ1-5 NA TRBV12-5 CASGRGIQPQHF
11 TRBJ1-2 NA TRBV7-9 CASTLGSGYTF
16 TRBJ1-2 TRBD1 TRBV7-9 CASSLVDRQALYGYTF
14 TRBJ1-3 NA TRBV18 CASSPTGIRNTIYF
14 TRBJ1-5 NA TRBV18 CASSPGRVDQPQHF
15 TRBJ1-2 NA TRBV18 CASSSARDTVYGYTF
15 TRBJ2-3 TRBD2 TRBV6-1 CASSEPGLSTDTQYF
18 TRBJ1-5 NA TRBV30 CAWSGDDEQGDRNQPQHF
14 TRBJ1-3 NA TRBV30 CAWTPGSVGNTIYF
15 TRBJ2-2 NA TRBV28 CASTSALRNTGELFF
12 TRBJ1-5 NA TRBV7-9 CASSFEDQPQHF
13 TRBJ1-1 NA TRBV20-1 CSARDTVNTEAFF
14 TRBJ2-7 NA TRBV7-2 CASSTNYGSYEQYF
15 TRBJ1-3 NA TRBV12-3/TRBV12-4 CASSLFGSHGNTIYF
16 TRBJ2-5 TRBD1 TRBV27 CASSLSGTGGWETQYF